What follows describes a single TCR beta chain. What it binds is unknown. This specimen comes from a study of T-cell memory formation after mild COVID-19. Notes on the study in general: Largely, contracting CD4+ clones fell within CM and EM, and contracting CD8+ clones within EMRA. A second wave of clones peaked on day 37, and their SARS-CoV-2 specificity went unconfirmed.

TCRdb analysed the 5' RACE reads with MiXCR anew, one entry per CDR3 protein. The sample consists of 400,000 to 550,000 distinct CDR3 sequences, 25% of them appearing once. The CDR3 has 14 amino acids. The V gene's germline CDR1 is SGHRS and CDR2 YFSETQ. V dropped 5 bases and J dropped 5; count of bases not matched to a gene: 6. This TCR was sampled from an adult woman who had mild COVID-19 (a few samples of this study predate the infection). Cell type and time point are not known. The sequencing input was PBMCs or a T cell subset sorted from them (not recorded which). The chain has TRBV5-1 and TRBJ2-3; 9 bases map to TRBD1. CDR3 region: CASRGTGMEDTQYF. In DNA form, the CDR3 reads TGCGCCAGCAGGGGGACAGGGATGGAAGATACGCAGTATTTT. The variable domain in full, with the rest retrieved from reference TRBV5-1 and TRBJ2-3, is KAGVTQTPRYLIKTRGQQVTLSCSPISGHRSVSWYQQTPGQGLQFLFEYFSETQRNKGNFPGRFSGRQFSNSRSEMNVSTLELGDSALYLCASRGTGMEDTQYFGPGTRLTVL.